This T cell receptor beta chain was recorded in a study of identical twins (dated by TCRdb to the mid-2010s). Background for the entire study: To test whether fetal clonotypes persist, this study deep-sequenced TCR alpha and beta repertoires from monozygotic twins, from unrelated adults of various ages, and from cord blood. To rule out contamination, replicate twin experiments were performed at different times with different library preparation protocols. Overall study results and their limits: Compared with coincidental sharing between unrelated individuals, an excess of low generation-probability sequences was observed among out-of-frame TCR alpha sequences shared between twins. In beta out-of-frame sequences, excess twin sharing was weaker, because having fewer shared sequences lowered the signal-to-noise ratio. Fewer insertions were carried by abundant cord blood beta clonotypes; a weaker similar trend was observed in young adult naive repertoires, while no such trend was observed in memory repertoires. Recombination models systematically underestimated out-of-frame TCR alpha sharing in monozygotic twins but agreed with sharing between unrelated individuals. Zero-insertion analyses could be partly confounded by invariant T cells such as MAIT and iNKT, although diverse VJ usage argued against such confounding for most clonotypes. Conclusions relied on cross-sectional statistical analysis, since the same donors could not be followed over many years.

Library method: 5' RACE. The sequencer was an Illumina HiSeq 2000. A universal primer binding site was introduced by template switching, and a unique molecular identifier was present in the final cDNA, enabling accurate counting of TCR cDNA molecules. Specific primers in the conserved constant-segment region were used to synthesize first-strand cDNA for the TCR alpha and beta chains. Each cDNA library was double barcoded, with a SMART-Mk sample barcode plus Illumina barcodes, to control for contamination. Two successive PCR steps introduced TruSeq adapter sequences along with Illumina sample barcodes. The Illumina HiSeq platform was used with custom primers to sequence TCR alpha and beta cDNA libraries. The authors processed their data as follows. MiGEC processed the raw reads to extract unique molecular identifiers, while MiXCR was used to determine the CDR3 positions. For each individual, recombination models were inferred using an EM algorithm with the repgenHMM and IGoR tools. Shared clonotype analysis was performed with the tcR package in R, normalizing sharing by the product of cloneset sizes. To study raw recombination free of thymic and clonal selection effects, out-of-frame nonproductive sequences were analyzed. The public reads were reprocessed in TCRdb via fastp at Q25 and MiXCR, keeping in-frame beta chains. Rows are combined by CDR3 protein, so each entry shows the most common genes and DNA. The V and J calls were determined by TCRdb, not by the authors. For this sample the table gives approximately 500,000 distinct CDR3 sequences, of which 24% were detected only once. The ten largest clones take up 2.9% of the sample.

This clonotype was observed a handful of times. Its antigen remains unidentified. No much larger clonotype is one base removed from it; base qualities were not supplied. Trimming at the junction amounts to 0 bases on V and 1 base on J, and the germline ends lie 10 bases apart. Reading from cysteine to phenylalanine, the CDR3 counts 15 amino acids. Only CDR3 DNA is held: 45 bases, read in frame from base 1. Taken from the germline V gene (reference sequence), the CDR1 and CDR2 loops are SGHKS and YYEKEE. Every donor in the study was a healthy Caucasian. Three pairs of female monozygotic twins, all aged roughly 18 to 29 years, were included in the twin cohort. Positive isolation kits from Invitrogen were used to isolate the CD4+ and CD8+ T cell populations. The same specimen was also included in a second study, on T cells expressing NK-cell markers. In that second paper, the authors write: In sorted CD3+CD56+NKG2C+, CD3+CD56+NKG2C- and CD3+CD56-NKG2C+ T-cell subsets from about 8 donors, TCR beta-chain repertoires were profiled. Of the eight sequenced donors, seven were found to be HCMV-seropositive and one was found to be HCMV-seronegative. To restrict sorting to alphabetaTCR-expressing T cells, an anti-gammadeltaTCR antibody was added in several experiments. In over 5 donors, the dominant CD3+CD56+NKG2C+ clonotypes were among the top 10 CD8+ clonotypes and accounted for about 1.0-7.5% of CD8+ T cells. Those dominant clonotypes were again the most abundant among CD3+CD56-NKG2C+ cells in four donors, at about 28.3-60.1%. Whether the expanded NKG2C-expressing T cell clones were specific for HCMV antigens remained unclear. The eight sequenced donors were randomly selected healthy volunteers, three men and five women. HCMV serostatus was determined by detecting HCMV-specific IgG in serum with a commercial ELISA kit. MIGEC was used to demultiplex reads and group the reads by UMI, and MiTCR was used to assemble and quantify clonotypes. Only TCR cDNA sequences supported by at least two reads were kept to exclude erroneous sequences. The tcR package was used for downstream repertoire analysis, and clonotypes were matched across fractions by CDR3 nucleotide sequence plus V segment. VDJmatch was used to annotate antigen specificity against VDJdb, with one amino acid substitution in CDR3 allowed.

The rearrangement joined TRBV5-5 to TRBJ1-1, with no confidently assigned D gene. Sample: CD4+ T cells sorted from blood. This clonotype was obtained from a woman aged 18 to 35 in good health. The sequenced DNA is TGTGCCAGCAGCTTGGTCGTGACAAGGAACACTGAAGCTTTCTTT. Its translation is CASSLVVTRNTEAFF.